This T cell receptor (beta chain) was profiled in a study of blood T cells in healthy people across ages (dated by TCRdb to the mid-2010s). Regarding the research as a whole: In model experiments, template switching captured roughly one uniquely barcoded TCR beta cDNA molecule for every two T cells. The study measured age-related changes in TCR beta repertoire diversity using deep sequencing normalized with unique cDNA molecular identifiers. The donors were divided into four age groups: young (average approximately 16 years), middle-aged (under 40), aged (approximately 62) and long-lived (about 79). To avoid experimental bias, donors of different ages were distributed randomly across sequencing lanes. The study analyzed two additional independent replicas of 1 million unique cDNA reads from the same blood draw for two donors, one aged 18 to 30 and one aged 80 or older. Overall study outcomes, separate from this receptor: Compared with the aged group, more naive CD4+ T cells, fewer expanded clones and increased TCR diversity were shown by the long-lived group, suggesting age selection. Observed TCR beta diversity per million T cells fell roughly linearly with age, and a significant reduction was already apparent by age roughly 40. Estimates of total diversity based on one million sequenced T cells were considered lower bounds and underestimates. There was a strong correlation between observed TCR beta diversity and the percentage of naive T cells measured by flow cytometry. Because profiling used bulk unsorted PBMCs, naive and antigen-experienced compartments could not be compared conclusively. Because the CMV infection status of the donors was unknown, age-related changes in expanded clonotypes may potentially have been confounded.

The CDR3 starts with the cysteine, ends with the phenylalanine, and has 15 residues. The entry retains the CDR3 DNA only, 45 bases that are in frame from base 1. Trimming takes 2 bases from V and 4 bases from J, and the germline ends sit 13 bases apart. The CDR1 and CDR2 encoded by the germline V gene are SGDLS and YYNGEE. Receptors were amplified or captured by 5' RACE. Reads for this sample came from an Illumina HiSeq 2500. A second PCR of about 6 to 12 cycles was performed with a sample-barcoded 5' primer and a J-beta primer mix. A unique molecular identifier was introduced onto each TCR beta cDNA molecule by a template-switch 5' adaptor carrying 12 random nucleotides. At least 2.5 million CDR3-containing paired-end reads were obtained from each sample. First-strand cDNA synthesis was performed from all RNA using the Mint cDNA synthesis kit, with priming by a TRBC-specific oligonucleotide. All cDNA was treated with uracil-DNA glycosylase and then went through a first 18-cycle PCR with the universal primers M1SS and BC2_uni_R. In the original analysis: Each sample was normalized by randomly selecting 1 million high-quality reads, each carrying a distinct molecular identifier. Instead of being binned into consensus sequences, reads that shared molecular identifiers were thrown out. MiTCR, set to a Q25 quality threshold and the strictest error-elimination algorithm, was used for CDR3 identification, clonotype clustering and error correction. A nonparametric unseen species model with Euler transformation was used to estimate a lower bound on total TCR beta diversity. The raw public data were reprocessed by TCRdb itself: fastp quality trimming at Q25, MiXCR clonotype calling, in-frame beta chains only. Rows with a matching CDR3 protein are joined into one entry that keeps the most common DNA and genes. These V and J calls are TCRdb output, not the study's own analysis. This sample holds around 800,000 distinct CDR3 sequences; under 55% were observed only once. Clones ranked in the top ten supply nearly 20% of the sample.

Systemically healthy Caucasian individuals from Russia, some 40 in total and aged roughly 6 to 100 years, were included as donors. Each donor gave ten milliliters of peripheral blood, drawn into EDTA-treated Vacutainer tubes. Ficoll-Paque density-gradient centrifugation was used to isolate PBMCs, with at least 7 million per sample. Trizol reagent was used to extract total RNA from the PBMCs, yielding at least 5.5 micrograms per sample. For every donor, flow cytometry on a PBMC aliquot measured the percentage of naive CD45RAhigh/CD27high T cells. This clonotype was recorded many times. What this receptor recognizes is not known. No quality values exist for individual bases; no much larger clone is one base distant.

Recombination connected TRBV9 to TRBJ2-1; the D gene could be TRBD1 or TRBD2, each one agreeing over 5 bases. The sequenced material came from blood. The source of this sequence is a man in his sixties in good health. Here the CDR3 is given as CASSVGTIGYNEQFF. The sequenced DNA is TGTGCCAGCAGCGTCGGGACGATCGGGTACAATGAGCAGTTCTTC.